Listed here is a single T cell receptor (beta chain). This sample was included in a study of blood T cell repertoires in COVID-19. Study-level background: The origin of the acute and convalescent COVID-19 samples was the United States, Italy and Spain.

V was clipped by 3 bases and J by 9 bases, with 9 bases between them. Germline-derived CDR1 and CDR2 are LNHDA and SQIVND (reference sequence). CDR3 length: 13 residues. Original data processing: Scientists estimated how many nucleated cells there were by amplifying reference gene primers. Measured with immunoSEQ multiplex PCR; TCRdb has only the in-frame clones, and not every one. V and J calls and clone size are those listed in that table; D and trimming were worked out from the DNA. The sample contains approximately 240,000 clones, approximately 84% of which appear only once. Material: peripheral blood. The chain carries TRBV19 and TRBJ1-6, with D hard to call. This clonotype originated in a woman aged 60-70 years with acute or convalescent COVID-19. CDR3: CASSIGVSSPLHF. As DNA, the CDR3 is TGTGCCAGTAGTATCGGGGTTTCTTCACCCCTCCACTTT.